This TCR beta chain was found in a study of blood T cell repertoires in COVID-19 (dated by TCRdb to about 2020). Turning to the overall study: Samples covering the acute and convalescent phases of COVID-19 were provided by collaborators in the United States, Italy and Spain. The repertoires were released in a freely available public database meant as a resource for research on the immune response to SARS-CoV-2. Samples came from the ongoing ImmuneRACE study (first 160 participants) plus 1,254 subjects from 6 global collaborators. Deeply sampled blood TCRbeta repertoires from subjects exposed to, actively infected with, or recovered from COVID-19 were included in the dataset. The material from the prospective study consisted of cDNA or gDNA derived from T cells, B-cell-depleted T cells, or PBMCs. Where HLA class I and class II types were available, the types were taken from metadata supplied by the sample provider, not from assay-based typing. A de-identified subject ID, COVID-19 status, age in years and sex were almost always included in the sample metadata. General conclusions and limits of the study: The amount of clinical and demographic metadata varied by source and participant and was provided uncurated.

V loses 3 bases of germline sequence and J loses 5 bases, and the interval between the two ends is 12 bases. The CDR3 runs 14 residues from the cysteine to the phenylalanine. Of the read, only the CDR3 DNA is kept; its 42 bases are in frame from base 1. The germline V gene (reference sequence) provides CDR1 WNHNN and CDR2 SYGVQD. TCRbeta CDR3 regions were amplified from genomic DNA using the immunoSEQ Assay, a bias-controlled multiplex PCR. The source study handled its data this way. Within the assay, amplification of reference gene primers was used to estimate how many nucleated cells each sample contained. Sequence reads were collapsed and filtered to measure the absolute abundance of every unique TCRbeta CDR3 rearrangement. For each sample, productive Simpson clonality was calculated as the square root of Simpson's diversity index over productive rearrangements. TCRdb stores this immuneACCESS table with in-frame sequences only. Part of the clones is absent; in the studies checked, under half of the shortfall reflects unresolved V genes, and no reason is known for the rest. The V and J calls and clone size are taken from that table; D and trimming were inferred from the DNA. The sample data list under 200,000 clones, and around nine tenths of these were observed just once. The ten top clones hold less than 3.5% of the sample.

This clone was seen a few times. This receptor's antigen is unknown. Base-call qualities are not available, and no considerably larger clone is one nucleotide away. Each collaborating institution followed its own protocols to collect whole blood in K2EDTA tubes. For TCRbeta analysis, collaborator samples were shipped as frozen whole blood, as isolated PBMCs, or as DNA extracted from either sample type. The receptor was derived from a man in his 70s with acute or convalescent COVID-19. Recombination linked TRBV10-1 to TRBJ2-3; TRBD2 is a weak D gene call, 6 bases matching. The sequencing sample was made of peripheral blood. The CDR3 has the sequence CASSESRRGDTQYF. The DNA sequence reads TGCGCCAGCAGTGAATCAAGGCGGGGAGATACGCAGTATTTT.